Included here is one T cell receptor (beta chain) sequence, with context. The protocol was immunoSEQ multiplex PCR, while the TCRdb copy is restricted to in-frame clones and leaves out a portion. The sample shows roughly 150,000 clones, 91% of them seen only once. Germline CDR1 is LNHDA and CDR2 is SQIVND (reference sequence). The V end lost 3 bases, the J end lost 4 bases, and 19 bases lay between the germline ends. The CDR3 contains 16 residues. The data were obtained in a study of T cell responses to AZD1222 COVID-19 vaccine. On the study more broadly: The study pooled second doses at about 4 or about 12 weeks.

The starting material was peripheral blood, obtained on day 0 of AZD1222 vaccination. This clonotype originated in an adult in good health. The chain is built from TRBV19 and TRBJ2-7, with a tentative D call TRBD1 (7 bases). CDR3 sequence: CASSIHGETGRYEQYF. In DNA form, the CDR3 reads TGTGCCAGTAGTATCCACGGCGAGACAGGGAGGTACGAGCAGTACTTC. Using reference TRBV19 and TRBJ2-7 for the parts outside the CDR3, the full variable domain is DGGITQSPKYLFRKEGQNVTLSCEQNLNHDAMYWYRQDPGQGLRLIYYSQIVNDFQKGDIAEGYSVSREKKESFPLTVTSAQKNPTAFYLCASSIHGETGRYEQYFGPGTRLTVT.